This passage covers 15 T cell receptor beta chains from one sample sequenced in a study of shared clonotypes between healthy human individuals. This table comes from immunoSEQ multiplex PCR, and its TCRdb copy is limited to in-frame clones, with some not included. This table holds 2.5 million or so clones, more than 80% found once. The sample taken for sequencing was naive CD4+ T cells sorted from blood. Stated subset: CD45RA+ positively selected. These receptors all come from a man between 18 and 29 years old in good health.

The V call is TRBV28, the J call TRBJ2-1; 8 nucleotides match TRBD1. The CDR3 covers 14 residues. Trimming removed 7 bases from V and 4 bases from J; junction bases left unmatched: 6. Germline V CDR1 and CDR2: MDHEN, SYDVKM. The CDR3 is CASTWTGPYNEQFF. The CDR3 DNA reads TGTGCCAGCACCTGGACAGGGCCATACAATGAGCAGTTCTTC.

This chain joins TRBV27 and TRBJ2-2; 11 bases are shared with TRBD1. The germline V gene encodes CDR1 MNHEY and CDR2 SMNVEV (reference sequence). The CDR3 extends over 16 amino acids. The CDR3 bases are TGTGTAACCCGGACAGGGGGCTTTTTGAACACCGGGGAGCTGTTTTTT. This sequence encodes CVTRTGGFLNTGELFF.

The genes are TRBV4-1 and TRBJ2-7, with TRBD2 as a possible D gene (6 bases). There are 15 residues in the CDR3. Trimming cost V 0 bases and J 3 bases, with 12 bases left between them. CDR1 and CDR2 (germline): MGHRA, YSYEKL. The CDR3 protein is CASSQDRREYYEQYF. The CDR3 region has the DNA TGCGCCAGCAGCCAAGATCGGAGGGAGTACTACGAGCAGTACTTC.

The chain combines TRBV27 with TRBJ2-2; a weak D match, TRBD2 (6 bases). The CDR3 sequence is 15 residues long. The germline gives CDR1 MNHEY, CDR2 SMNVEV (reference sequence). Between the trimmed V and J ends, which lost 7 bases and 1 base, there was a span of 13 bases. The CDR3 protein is CASMRDGLNTGELFF. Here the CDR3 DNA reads TGTGCCAGCATGCGGGACGGCTTGAACACCGGGGAGCTGTTTTTT.

CDR3: CASSDRGSAEAFF. The CDR3 bases are TGTGCCAGCAGTGACAGGGGATCGGCTGAAGCTTTCTTT. The V call is TRBV2, the J call TRBJ1-1; TRBD1 might be the D (6 bases). The V gene's germline CDR1 is SNHLY and CDR2 FYNNEI. The CDR3 loop spans 13 amino acids. With 3 bases removed from V and 6 bases from J, the gap between germline ends came to 11 bases.

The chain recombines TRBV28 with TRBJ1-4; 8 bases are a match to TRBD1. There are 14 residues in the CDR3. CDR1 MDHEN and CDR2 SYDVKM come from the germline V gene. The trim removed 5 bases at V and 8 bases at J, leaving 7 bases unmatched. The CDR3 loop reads CASSPGQAREKLFF. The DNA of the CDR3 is TGTGCCAGCAGTCCGGGACAGGCTCGGGAAAAACTGTTTTTT.

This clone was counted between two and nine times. The CDR3 protein is CASSVRDSYEQYF. In DNA, the CDR3 is TGTGCCAGCAGTGTTAGGGATTCCTACGAGCAGTACTTC. The chain uses TRBV2 and TRBJ2-7; unclear D gene. Germline V gene sequence: CDR1 SNHLY, CDR2 FYNNEI. The CDR3 sequence is 13 residues long. With 4 bases removed from V and 1 base from J, the gap between germline ends came to 8 bases.

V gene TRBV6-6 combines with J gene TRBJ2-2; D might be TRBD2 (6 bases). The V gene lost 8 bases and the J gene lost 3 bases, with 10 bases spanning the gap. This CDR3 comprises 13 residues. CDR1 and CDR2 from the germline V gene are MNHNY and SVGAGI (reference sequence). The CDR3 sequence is CASRSGDTGELFF. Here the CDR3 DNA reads TGTGCCAGCCGTAGCGGAGACACCGGGGAGCTGTTTTTT.

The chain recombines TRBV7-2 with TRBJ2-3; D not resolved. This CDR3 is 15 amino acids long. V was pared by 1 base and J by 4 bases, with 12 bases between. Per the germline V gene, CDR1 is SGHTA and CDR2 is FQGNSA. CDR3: CASSLGSYFPDTQYF. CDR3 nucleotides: TGTGCCAGCAGCTTAGGTTCATATTTTCCAGATACGCAGTATTTT.

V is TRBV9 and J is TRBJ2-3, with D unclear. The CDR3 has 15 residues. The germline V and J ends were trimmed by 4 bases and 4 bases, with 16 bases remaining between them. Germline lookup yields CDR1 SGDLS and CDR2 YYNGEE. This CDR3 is CASSTGSSVPDTQYF. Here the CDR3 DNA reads TGTGCCAGCAGCACCGGTTCCAGCGTCCCAGATACGCAGTATTTT. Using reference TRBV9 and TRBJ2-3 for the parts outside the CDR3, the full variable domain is DSGVTQTPKHLITATGQRVTLRCSPRSGDLSVYWYQQSLDQGLQFLIQYYNGEERAKGNILERFSAQQFPDLHSELNLSSLELGDSALYFCASSTGSSVPDTQYFGPGTRLTVL.

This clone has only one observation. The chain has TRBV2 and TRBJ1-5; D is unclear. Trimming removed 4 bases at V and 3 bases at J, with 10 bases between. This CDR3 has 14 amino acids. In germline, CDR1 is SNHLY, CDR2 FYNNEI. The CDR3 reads CASSGQNPNQPQHF. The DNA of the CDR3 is TGTGCCAGCAGTGGGCAGAACCCCAATCAGCCCCAGCATTTT.

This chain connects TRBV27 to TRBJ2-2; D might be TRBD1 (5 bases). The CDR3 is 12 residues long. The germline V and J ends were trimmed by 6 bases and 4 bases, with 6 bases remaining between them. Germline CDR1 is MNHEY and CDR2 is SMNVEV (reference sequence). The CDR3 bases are TGTGCCAGCAGGGGGCCCACCGGGGAGCTGTTTTTT. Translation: CASRGPTGELFF.

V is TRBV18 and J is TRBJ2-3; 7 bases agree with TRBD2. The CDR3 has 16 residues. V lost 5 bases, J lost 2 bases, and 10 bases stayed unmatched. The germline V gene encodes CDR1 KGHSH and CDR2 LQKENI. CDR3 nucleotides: TGTGCCAGCTCATCCCAAGCAGCGGGGACCACAGATACGCAGTATTTT. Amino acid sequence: CASSSQAAGTTDTQYF.

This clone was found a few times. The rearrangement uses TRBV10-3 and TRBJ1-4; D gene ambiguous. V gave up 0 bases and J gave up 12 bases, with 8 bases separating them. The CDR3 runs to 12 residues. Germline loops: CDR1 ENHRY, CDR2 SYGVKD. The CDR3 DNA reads TGTGCCATCAGTGAGTCCCGGGAGGAACTGTTTTTT. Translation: CAISESREELFF.

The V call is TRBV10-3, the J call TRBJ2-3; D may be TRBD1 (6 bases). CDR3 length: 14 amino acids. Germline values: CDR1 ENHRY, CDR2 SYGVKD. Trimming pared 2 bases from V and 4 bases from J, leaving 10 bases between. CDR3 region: CAISENRAPDTQYF. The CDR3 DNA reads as TGTGCCATCAGTGAGAACAGGGCTCCAGATACGCAGTATTTT.